This T cell receptor beta chain was sequenced in a study of type 1 regulatory T cells. Study-wide context: This in vitro CD4 product, T-allo10, is enriched for Tr1 cells and alloantigen-specific.

The CDR3 extends over 14 amino acids. V was clipped by 3 bases and J by 0 bases, with 9 bases between them. Per germline, CDR1 LNHDA and CDR2 SQIVND (reference sequence). MiXCR was run by TCRdb on the reads, yielding one entry per CDR3 protein. The sample lists approximately 90,000 distinct CDR3 sequences, about a third occurring once. The chain combines TRBV19 with TRBJ2-7, with D possibly being TRBD2 (5 bases). The clonotype was recovered from a human donor in good health. Sequenced sample: CD4+ T cells, either the whole sample or a sorted fraction (not recorded which). The CDR3 region is CASSIPGSSYEQYF. The CDR3 DNA reads as TGTGCCAGTAGTATCCCGGGATCCTCCTACGAGCAGTACTTC.